This T cell receptor beta chain was obtained from a study of regulatory T cells in long-lasting Graves disease. This clonotype was recorded many times. The CDR3 covers 15 residues. V lost 4 bases to trimming and J lost 2 bases; unmatched junction nucleotides: 5. From germline, CDR1 is SGHRS and CDR2 YFSETQ. The TCR beta library used iRepertoire HTBI primers with Arm-PCR amplification of CDR3. One entry per CDR3 protein results from TCRdb running MiXCR on the multiplex PCR reads. Among approximately 440,000 distinct CDR3 sequences, 15% to 20% were seen once, and the ten largest hold 12%. Time point in this sample: newly diagnosed GD, antithyroid drugs for less than 3 months. RNA isolated from PBMCs was used to make the TCR library. The same sample was also studied in work on T cells in Graves' hyperthyroidism and ophthalmopathy.

This TCR was sampled from a man aged 40-49 years with Graves disease. The J gene is TRBJ2-2, the V gene TRBV5-1; 7 bases fit TRBD1. Sequences were derived from peripheral blood mononuclear cells (PBMCs), sampled at new diagnosis, from a patient treated with antithyroid drugs. In DNA form, the CDR3 reads TGCGCCAGCAGCAGGGGACAGCTAAACACCGGGGAGCTGTTTTTT. Translating it yields CASSRGQLNTGELFF.